Presented here are 29 T cell receptor beta chains from one specimen sequenced in a study of shared clonotypes between healthy human individuals. Data came from immunoSEQ multiplex PCR; TCRdb stores just in-frame clones and leaves some out. The sample consists of hundreds of thousands of clones, almost 97% of them appearing once. Sequenced: naive CD4+ T cells sorted from blood. Sample subset: CD45RA+ positively selected. Source of these receptors: a woman in her thirties in good health.

This rearrangement joins TRBV6-1 to TRBJ2-7; the D is unclear. The CDR3 extends over 13 amino acids. The V gene's germline CDR1 is MNHNS and CDR2 SASEGT. With 4 bases removed from V and 4 bases from J, the gap between germline ends came to 11 bases. CDR3 nucleotides: TGTGCCAGCAGTGCCGAGCTTTGGTACGAGCAGTACTTC. It translates to CASSAELWYEQYF.

The rearrangement joins TRBV29-1 to TRBJ1-4; D remains ambiguous. V lost 6 bases and J lost 5, with 10 bases in between. Looked up from germline, CDR1 is SQVTM and CDR2 is ANQGSEA. This CDR3 is 12 amino acids long. The CDR3 region has the DNA TGCAGCGTAGACACCGGGAATGAAAAACTGTTTTTT. This translates into CSVDTGNEKLFF.

V is TRBV19 and J is TRBJ2-1, with 13 nucleotides matching TRBD2. Per the germline V gene, CDR1 is LNHDA and CDR2 is SQIVND (reference sequence). V lost 6 bases to trimming and J lost 4 bases; unmatched junction nucleotides: 6. This CDR3 comprises 16 residues. The CDR3 region is CASSGLAGAKYNEQFF. For the CDR3, the DNA is TGTGCCAGTAGCGGACTAGCGGGAGCTAAATACAATGAGCAGTTCTTC.

V usage is TRBV5-6 and J usage is TRBJ1-5, with TRBD1 matching over 9 bases. Germline CDR1 SGHDT, CDR2 YYEEEE. V shed 2 bases, J shed 4 bases, and the junction held 4 bases outside the gene matches. This CDR3 is 15 amino acids long. The CDR3 sequence: CASSFRDRVNQPQHF. CDR3 coding DNA: TGTGCCAGCAGCTTCCGGGACAGGGTAAATCAGCCCCAGCATTTT.

The rearrangement links TRBV6-1 to TRBJ1-2; weak D call: TRBD1 (5 bases). Trimming removed 2 bases at V and 4 bases at J, with 11 bases between. CDR1 MNHNS and CDR2 SASEGT come from the germline V gene. The CDR3 totals 14 residues. CDR3: CASSEYPGSYGYTF. CDR3 coding DNA: TGTGCCAGCAGTGAATACCCAGGGTCCTATGGCTACACCTTC.

This chain joins TRBV19 and TRBJ2-1; D unclear. Deletions cut 5 bases from V and 4 bases from J, with 12 bases between. The CDR3 covers 14 residues. Germline CDR1 and CDR2: LNHDA and SQIVND (reference sequence). The CDR3 reads CASSLFVPYNEQFF. The CDR3, as DNA: TGTGCCAGTAGTTTGTTTGTCCCTTACAATGAGCAGTTCTTC.

The table lists this clone with a few counts. This rearrangement joins TRBV9 to TRBJ1-2, with D possibly matching TRBD1 (6 bases). The V gene's germline CDR1 is SGDLS and CDR2 YYNGEE. V was pared by 3 bases and J by 2 bases, with 14 bases between. The CDR3 spans 15 residues. CDR3 region: CASSGLRTDNYGYTF. DNA of the CDR3: TGTGCCAGCAGCGGCCTCCGGACAGACAACTATGGCTACACCTTC.

This chain joins TRBV4-1 and TRBJ2-1; possible D gene TRBD2, 8 bases. Germline CDR1 is MGHRA and CDR2 is YSYEKL. The CDR3 consists of 18 residues. Trimming pared 5 bases from V and 5 bases from J, leaving 25 bases between. CDR3: CASSKGQPFGTRNNEQFF. The CDR3, as DNA: TGCGCCAGCAGCAAGGGACAGCCCTTCGGGACTAGAAACAATGAGCAGTTCTTC.

This chain uses TRBV11-2 with TRBJ2-1; no clear D. CDR1 is SGHAT, CDR2 FQNNGV, per germline. The V and J ends lost 6 bases and 9 bases respectively, with 12 bases between them. CDR3 length: 12 residues. Here the CDR3 reads CASSSQLVEQFF. CDR3 DNA sequence: TGTGCCAGCAGTTCCCAGTTGGTTGAGCAGTTCTTC.

The chain joins TRBV4-1 to TRBJ2-1; 7 bases map to TRBD2. CDR1 and CDR2 (germline): MGHRA, YSYEKL. CDR3 length: 17 residues. With V trimmed by 3 bases and J by 5 bases, 13 bases remained unmatched. DNA for the CDR3: TGCGCCAGCAGCCAGGGAAGGGCTAGCGGACCGCACAATGAGCAGTTCTTC. Encoded protein: CASSQGRASGPHNEQFF.

The genes are TRBV13 and TRBJ2-1, with D tentatively TRBD2 (6 bases). Trimming left V 5 bases short and J 6 bases short, with 11 bases between. The CDR3 is 13 amino acids. Germline V gene lookup returns CDR1 PRHDT and CDR2 FYEKMQ (reference sequence). The CDR3: CASSRDSGNEQFF. CDR3 sequence (DNA): TGTGCCAGCAGCCGAGATAGCGGCAATGAGCAGTTCTTC.

The chain uses TRBV29-1 and TRBJ2-7; either TRBD1 or TRBD2 may fit D (5 bases each). Per germline, CDR1 SQVTM and CDR2 ANQGSEA. Trimming removed 0 bases at V and 5 bases at J, with 11 bases between. This CDR3 spans 13 amino acids. The CDR3 protein is CSVEETGANEQYF. The CDR3 nucleotides read TGCAGCGTTGAAGAAACCGGGGCGAACGAGCAGTACTTC.

The rearrangement uses TRBV2 and TRBJ1-5, with D uncertain. Germline V gene lookup returns CDR1 SNHLY and CDR2 FYNNEI. V lost 5 bases, J lost 2 bases, and 7 bases lay in between. This CDR3 comprises 13 residues. The CDR3: CASSSLGNQPQHF. CDR3 nucleotide sequence: TGTGCCAGCAGTAGTCTTGGCAATCAGCCCCAGCATTTT.

J is TRBJ1-2 and V is TRBV6-1; 11 positions agree with TRBD1. Germline-derived CDR1 and CDR2 are MNHNS and SASEGT. CDR3 length: 15 amino acids. Losses at the gene ends were 4 bases for V and 3 bases for J; bases not matched to a gene: 4. The CDR3 nucleotides read TGTGCCAGCAGTGCCCGGGACAGGGGGTACTATGGCTACACCTTC. This gives the protein CASSARDRGYYGYTF.

This rearrangement joins TRBV2 to TRBJ1-5, with D perhaps matching TRBD1 (6 bases). Germline V gives CDR1 SNHLY, CDR2 FYNNEI. Trimming removed 0 bases from V and 6 bases from J, with 12 bases in between. The CDR3 runs 15 residues. In DNA form, the CDR3 reads TGTGCCAGCAGTGAAGCGCCGGGGGCGGGTCAGCCCCAGCATTTT. Translating gives CASSEAPGAGQPQHF. Drawing the rest from reference TRBV2 and TRBJ1-5, the complete variable domain is EPEVTQTPSHQVTQMGQEVILRCVPISNHLYFYWYRQILGQKVEFLVSFYNNEISEKSEIFDDQFSVERPDGSNFTLKIRSTKLEDSAMYFCASSEAPGAGQPQHFGDGTRLSIL.

The V gene is TRBV25-1, the J gene TRBJ1-6; D ambiguous. V was shortened by 1 base and J by 7 bases, with 5 bases between the two germline ends. Germline V lookup: CDR1 MGHDK, CDR2 SYGVNS. There are 13 residues in the CDR3. The CDR3 region is CASSELDNSPLHF. CDR3 in DNA: TGTGCCAGCAGTGAATTGGACAATTCACCCCTCCACTTT. Together with reference TRBV25-1 and TRBJ1-6, the CDR3 gives the full variable domain: EADIYQTPRYLVIGTGKKITLECSQTMGHDKMYWYQQDPGMELHLIHYSYGVNSTEKGDLSSESTVSRIRTEHFPLTLESARPSHTSQYLCASSELDNSPLHFGNGTRLTVT.

The rearrangement joins TRBV19 to TRBJ2-2; 10 bases match TRBD1. The CDR3 has 19 residues. The V gene end was trimmed by 7 bases and the J gene end by 0 bases; junction bases not matched to a gene: 14. The germline gives CDR1 LNHDA, CDR2 SQIVND (reference sequence). CDR3 DNA: TGTGCCAGTACCCTCAGAGACAGGGGGCGCCGTCCGAACACCGGGGAGCTGTTTTTT. It translates to CASTLRDRGRRPNTGELFF.

The gene calls are TRBV19 and TRBJ2-1; TRBD2 agrees at 12 bases. The CDR3 runs 14 residues. Germline CDR1 and CDR2: LNHDA and SQIVND (reference sequence). With V trimmed by 9 bases and J by 5 bases, 5 bases remained unmatched. CDR3 region: CASRLAGVHNEQFF. In nucleotides, the CDR3 is TGTGCCAGCCGACTAGCGGGAGTTCACAATGAGCAGTTCTTC. The whole variable domain, remainder taken from reference TRBV19 and TRBJ2-1, is DGGITQSPKYLFRKEGQNVTLSCEQNLNHDAMYWYRQDPGQGLRLIYYSQIVNDFQKGDIAEGYSVSREKKESFPLTVTSAQKNPTAFYLCASRLAGVHNEQFFGPGTRLTVL.

The chain is built from TRBV6-5 and TRBJ2-7; 10 nucleotides line up with TRBD2. The V segment lost 0 bases and the J segment 4 bases; nucleotides outside the gene matches: 3. The CDR3 consists of 15 residues. Germline values: CDR1 MNHEY, CDR2 SVGAGI. In DNA, the CDR3 is TGTGCCAGCAGTTACTCCGCTAGCGGGGGTTACGAGCAGTACTTC. Protein: CASSYSASGGYEQYF.

The V gene is TRBV28, the J gene TRBJ1-1; possible D gene TRBD1, 6 bases. Germline-derived CDR1 and CDR2 are MDHEN and SYDVKM. The CDR3 spans 16 residues. V shed 3 bases and J shed 2 bases, with 16 bases lying between them. The CDR3 sequence: CASSLGHRIPNTEAFF. CDR3 sequence (DNA): TGTGCCAGCAGTTTGGGACATCGTATACCTAACACTGAAGCTTTCTTT. The full variable domain, rest sourced from reference TRBV28 and TRBJ1-1, is DVKVTQSSRYLVKRTGEKVFLECVQDMDHENMFWYRQDPGLGLRLIYFSYDVKMKEKGDIPEGYSVSREKKERFSLILESASTNQTSMYLCASSLGHRIPNTEAFFGQGTRLTVV.

V gene TRBV4-2 combines with J gene TRBJ1-2; tentative D call: TRBD1 (5 bases). Germline CDR1 reads LGHNA; CDR2 reads YNFKEQ. Trimming pared 3 bases from V and 4 bases from J, leaving 9 bases between. This CDR3 comprises 13 residues. The CDR3 reads CASSQAGGYGYTF. DNA of the CDR3: TGTGCCAGCAGCCAGGCGGGGGGCTATGGCTACACCTTC.

This clone appeared a few times. The DNA of the CDR3 is TGTGCCAGCAGTTCGAGCGGGAGTTACGAGCAGTACTTC. Its protein product is CASSSSGSYEQYF. J is TRBJ2-7 and V is TRBV28, with TRBD2 matching over 8 bases. The CDR3 has 13 amino acids. J lost 4 bases, V lost 4 bases, and 3 bases had no gene match. Germline CDR1 is MDHEN and CDR2 is SYDVKM.

The gene calls are TRBV28 and TRBJ2-4; TRBD1 aligns across 10 bases. The trim removed 6 bases at V and 8 bases at J, leaving 7 bases unmatched. The CDR3 covers 14 residues. CDR1 and CDR2 from the germline V gene are MDHEN and SYDVKM. CDR3 sequence: CASSSGQGRHIQYF. CDR3 DNA: TGTGCCAGCAGCTCGGGACAGGGGAGACACATTCAGTACTTC.

The chain employs TRBV28 and TRBJ1-2, with D perhaps matching TRBD1 (6 bases). Germline-derived CDR1 and CDR2 are MDHEN and SYDVKM. This CDR3 contains 15 residues. V gave up 5 bases and J gave up 4 bases, with 17 bases separating them. The CDR3, as DNA: TGTGCCAGCAGTCCTGAGGACAGACTTCTCTATGGCTACACCTTC. Protein: CASSPEDRLLYGYTF.

The rearrangement links TRBV5-1 to TRBJ1-2; 9 bases line up with TRBD1. Germline assignment: CDR1 SGHRS and CDR2 YFSETQ. Trimming removed 4 bases from V and 7 bases from J; junction bases left unmatched: 11. The CDR3 extends over 15 amino acids. The CDR3 region has the DNA TGCGCCAGCAGCCTAGCCTATACAGGGGGCGGTGGCTACACCTTC. This translates into CASSLAYTGGGGYTF. Looking up the rest from reference TRBV5-1 and TRBJ1-2 gives the full variable domain: KAGVTQTPRYLIKTRGQQVTLSCSPISGHRSVSWYQQTPGQGLQFLFEYFSETQRNKGNFPGRFSGRQFSNSRSEMNVSTLELGDSALYLCASSLAYTGGGGYTFGSGTRLTVV.

CDR3 protein: CASSSLGGPGEYF. The CDR3 DNA follows: TGTGCCAGCAGTTCCCTTGGGGGGCCGGGGGAGTACTTC. The chain employs TRBV28 and TRBJ2-7; possibly TRBD1 or TRBD2 for D (6 bases each). Germline V gene lookup returns CDR1 MDHEN and CDR2 SYDVKM. The CDR3 consists of 13 residues. Trimming cost V 4 bases and J 11 bases, with 18 bases left between them. The whole variable domain, filled in from reference TRBV28 and TRBJ2-7, reads DVKVTQSSRYLVKRTGEKVFLECVQDMDHENMFWYRQDPGLGLRLIYFSYDVKMKEKGDIPEGYSVSREKKERFSLILESASTNQTSMYLCASSSLGGPGEYFGPGTRLTVT.

The CDR3 DNA is TGCGCCAGCAGCCCTACGGATGGAGGTGAAGCTTTCTTT. Its translation is CASSPTDGGEAFF. The gene calls are TRBV5-1 and TRBJ1-1; no firm D call. The V end was cut by 4 bases, the J end by 7 bases, with 14 bases between. The CDR3 covers 13 residues. CDR1 and CDR2 (germline): SGHRS, YFSETQ.

J is TRBJ2-2 and V is TRBV15; 10 positions match TRBD2. CDR1 is LNHNV, CDR2 YYDKDF, per germline (reference sequence). The V and J ends lost 3 bases and 4 bases, in that order; junction bases with no gene match: 5. CDR3 size: 16 residues. The CDR3 here is CATSSLAGVLTGELFF. The CDR3 DNA reads as TGTGCCACCAGCAGCCTAGCGGGAGTGCTCACCGGGGAGCTGTTTTTT.

The chain has TRBV19 and TRBJ2-3; 12 nucleotides match TRBD2. Germline V lookup: CDR1 LNHDA, CDR2 SQIVND (reference sequence). V lost 10 bases and J lost 4; bases outside the gene matches: 9. This CDR3 is 15 amino acids long. The CDR3 sequence is CATDPSGRAADTQYF. CDR3 DNA: TGTGCCACCGACCCTAGCGGGAGGGCCGCAGATACGCAGTATTTT.